This note documents a single T cell receptor (beta chain) sequence. Original analysis: Estimates of nucleated cell counts were drawn from the amplification of reference gene primers. TCRdb's copy holds only in-frame clones and misses some; the assay was immunoSEQ multiplex PCR. D and trimming were read from the DNA, whereas the V and J calls and clone size are those reported in that table. The sample contains 200,000 or so clones, under 85% of which appear only once. The record originates from a study of blood T cell repertoires in COVID-19. On the study more broadly: Sites across the United States, Italy and Spain contributed samples from acute and convalescent COVID-19. Sample material is recorded as cDNA or gDNA derived from T cells, B-cell-depleted T cells, or PBMCs.

J gave up 5 bases and V 4 bases, and 12 bases lay outside the gene matches. The CDR3 has 17 amino acids. The germline CDR1 and CDR2 sequences are SGHDT and YYEEEE. This receptor was taken from a man aged 60-69 years with active or convalescent COVID-19. The chain is built from TRBV5-6 and TRBJ2-1; TRBD2 matches 10 bases. The sample comprised peripheral blood. The chain's CDR3 is CASSRTDLGLADNEQFF. The CDR3 region has the DNA TGTGCCAGCAGCCGGACGGATTTAGGACTAGCGGACAATGAGCAGTTCTTC.